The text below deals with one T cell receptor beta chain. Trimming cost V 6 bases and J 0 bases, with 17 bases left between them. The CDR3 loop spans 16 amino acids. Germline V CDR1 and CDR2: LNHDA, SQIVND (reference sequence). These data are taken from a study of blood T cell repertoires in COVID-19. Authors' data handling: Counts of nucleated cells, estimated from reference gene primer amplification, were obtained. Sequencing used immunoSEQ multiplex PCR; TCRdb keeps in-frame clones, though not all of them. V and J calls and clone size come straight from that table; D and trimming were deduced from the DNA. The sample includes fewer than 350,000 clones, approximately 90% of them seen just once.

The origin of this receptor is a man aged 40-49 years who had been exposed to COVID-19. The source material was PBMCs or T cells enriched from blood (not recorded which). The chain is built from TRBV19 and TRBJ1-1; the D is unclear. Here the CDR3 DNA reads TGTGCCAGTAGCCTTAGGGCGGGTCAAATGAACACTGAAGCTTTCTTT. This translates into CASSLRAGQMNTEAFF.